This note documents a single T cell receptor beta chain sequence. This CDR3 comprises 16 residues. CDR1 and CDR2 from the germline V gene are SGHRS and YFSETQ. Germline trimming cut 5 bases from V and 7 bases from J; bases unmatched to any gene: 12. The data originate from a study of response to subunit inactivated influenza vaccine. TCRdb ran MiXCR on the RT-PCR reads and lists one entry per CDR3 protein. The sample yields a few hundred thousand distinct CDR3 sequences, roughly 10% seen once. The data were also submitted as part of a second study, on T cells expressing NK-cell markers. In that study: As the method of synthesis, 5'RACE template switching with UMIs yielded TCR beta cDNA. Sorted CD3+CD56-NKG2C+, CD3+CD56+NKG2C+ and CD3+CD56+NKG2C- T cells supplied the TCR beta repertoires. Just one sequenced donor of eight was HCMV-seronegative, while seven were seropositive. In several experiments, an anti-gamma-delta TCR antibody restricted sorting to alpha-beta TCR T cells.

The chain has TRBV5-1 and TRBJ2-2; 9 bases are shared with TRBD1. The starting material was PBMCs from blood, obtained on the day of vaccination. The receptor comes from a man in his fifties or sixties who received an inactivated influenza vaccine. The CDR3 region has the DNA TGCGCCAGCAGGCCGACCGGGACAGGGCCTGTCGGGGAGCTGTTTTTT. Protein product: CASRPTGTGPVGELFF. The full variable domain, completed using reference TRBV5-1 and TRBJ2-2, is KAGVTQTPRYLIKTRGQQVTLSCSPISGHRSVSWYQQTPGQGLQFLFEYFSETQRNKGNFPGRFSGRQFSNSRSEMNVSTLELGDSALYLCASRPTGTGPVGELFFGEGSRLTVL.